This passage covers 13 T cell receptor beta chains from one sample sequenced in a study of CD8 T cells in Susac syndrome. Random-hexamer reverse transcription was applied to roughly 0.5 to 1 ug RNA. TCRdb re-derived calls from the immunoSEQ multiplex PCR reads in MiXCR, one entry per CDR3 protein. This table has some 160,000 distinct CDR3 sequences, roughly 92% appearing once. The sequenced sample consisted of CD4+ T cells from PBMCs. Receptor source: a human donor with Susac syndrome.

The chain is built from TRBV30 and TRBJ1-5; D might be TRBD1 (6 bases). Germline loops: CDR1 GTSNPN, CDR2 SVGIG (reference sequence). The V end was cut by 3 bases, the J end by 7 bases, with 13 bases between. The CDR3 covers 13 residues. The CDR3 region is CAWRGAGEQPQHF. The CDR3 DNA reads TGTGCCTGGAGAGGGGCAGGGGAGCAGCCCCAGCATTTT.

The V gene is TRBV19, the J gene TRBJ2-3, with D maybe TRBD2 (6 bases). Trimming pared 6 bases from V and 2 bases from J, leaving 18 bases between. This CDR3 is 16 amino acids long. CDR1 is LNHDA and CDR2 is SQIVND in the germline V gene (reference sequence). The CDR3 bases are TGTGCCAGTAGCCCCCGGGGCGCGGGATTCACAGATACGCAGTATTTT. Translated: CASSPRGAGFTDTQYF.

This sequence joins TRBV25-1 and TRBJ2-5; 7 nucleotides match TRBD1. The J segment lost 5 bases and the V segment lost 4 bases, leaving 7 bases of the junction unmatched. This CDR3 has 14 amino acids. Germline CDR1 reads MGHDK; CDR2 reads SYGVNS. The CDR3 DNA reads as TGTGCCAGCAGTGGTAATACAGGGGTGGAGACCCAGTACTTC. Translated: CASSGNTGVETQYF.

This chain uses TRBV3-1 with TRBJ1-1; D possibly corresponds to TRBD1 (6 bases). CDR1 LGHDT and CDR2 YNNKEL come from the germline V gene (reference sequence). This CDR3 contains 17 residues. V was clipped by 0 bases and J by 7 bases, with 21 bases between them. The CDR3 loop reads CASSQENTGRGKDEAFF. The CDR3 DNA reads as TGTGCCAGCAGCCAAGAGAACACAGGGAGGGGGAAGGATGAAGCTTTCTTT.

The chain carries TRBV30 and TRBJ2-3, with no clear D. CDR3 length: 13 amino acids. Germline-derived CDR1 and CDR2 are GTSNPN and SVGIG (reference sequence). Trimming pared 0 bases from V and 2 bases from J, leaving 6 bases between. DNA for the CDR3: TGTGCCTGGAGTGTATCCCTCACAGATACGCAGTATTTT. Translation gives CAWSVSLTDTQYF. The full variable domain, completed using reference TRBV30 and TRBJ2-3, is SQTIHQWPATLVQPVGSPLSLECTVEGTSNPNLYWYRQAAGRGLQLLFYSVGIGQISSEVPQNLSASRPQDRQFILSSKKLLLSDSGFYLCAWSVSLTDTQYFGPGTRLTVL.

The genes are TRBV6-5 and TRBJ1-1; 7 bases match TRBD1. This CDR3 spans 13 amino acids. Germline trimming cut 5 bases from V and 8 bases from J; bases unmatched to any gene: 8. Germline assignment: CDR1 MNHEY and CDR2 SVGAGI. In DNA form, the CDR3 reads TGTGCCAGCAGTAAAGACAGGGAGTCGGAAGCTTTCTTT. The encoded protein is CASSKDRESEAFF.

J is TRBJ2-7 and V is TRBV10-3; 11 positions match TRBD1. Germline CDR1 is ENHRY and CDR2 is SYGVKD. The CDR3 length is 13 residues. The J segment lost 9 bases and the V segment lost 3 bases, leaving 4 bases of the junction unmatched. The chain's CDR3 is CAISDSGQGVQYF. DNA for the CDR3: TGTGCCATCAGTGACTCGGGACAGGGGGTGCAGTACTTC.

A single count supports this clonotype. The rearrangement joins TRBV12-3 or TRBV12-4 to TRBJ1-1, with D unclear. The CDR3 runs to 12 residues. The germline V and J ends were trimmed by 4 bases and 13 bases, with 16 bases remaining between them. CDR3 DNA: TGTGCCAGCAGTTCGCTCCCCACGAGTGGTTTCTTT. Amino acid sequence: CASSSLPTSGFF.

The rearrangement links TRBV20-1 to TRBJ2-5; D assignment may be TRBD1 or TRBD2 (6 bases each). Germline CDR1 reads DFQATT; CDR2 reads SNEGSKA (reference sequence). Trimming stripped 0 bases from V and 7 bases from J, with 12 bases between. There are 13 residues in the CDR3. CDR3 DNA sequence: TGCAGTGCTAGAGATCAGGGGAGGACGACCCAGTACTTC. Protein sequence: CSARDQGRTTQYF.

This clonotype showed up just once. The chain uses TRBV6-2 or TRBV6-3 and TRBJ1-1; 7 bases match TRBD1. The length of the CDR3 is 16 residues. The junction had 6 bases not matched to a gene; V was cut back by 2 bases and J by 0 bases. From germline, CDR1 is MNHEY and CDR2 SVGEGT. CDR3 loop: CASSYAQTGVNTEAFF. CDR3 nucleotides: TGTGCCAGCAGTTACGCCCAAACAGGGGTGAACACTGAAGCTTTCTTT.

The chain has TRBV5-1 and TRBJ1-2; D remains unclear. CDR1 and CDR2 (germline): SGHRS, YFSETQ. The CDR3 covers 15 residues. With 0 bases removed from V and 0 bases from J, the gap between germline ends came to 9 bases. The CDR3 bases are TGCGCCAGCAGCTTGGATGGGCAGACTAACTATGGCTACACCTTC. It is translated as CASSLDGQTNYGYTF. The full variable domain, completed using reference TRBV5-1 and TRBJ1-2, is KAGVTQTPRYLIKTRGQQVTLSCSPISGHRSVSWYQQTPGQGLQFLFEYFSETQRNKGNFPGRFSGRQFSNSRSEMNVSTLELGDSALYLCASSLDGQTNYGYTFGSGTRLTVV.

This chain joins TRBV6-2 or TRBV6-3 and TRBJ2-2, with D uncertain. CDR1 is MNHEY and CDR2 is SVGEGT in the germline V gene. The CDR3 runs to 15 residues. Trimming cost V 7 bases and J 2 bases, with 14 bases left between them. The CDR3 spells CASTFFGRNTGELFF. The CDR3 bases are TGTGCCAGCACCTTCTTTGGCAGAAACACCGGGGAGCTGTTTTTT.

The V call is TRBV5-4, the J call TRBJ2-6; D assignment may be TRBD1 or TRBD2 (7 bases each). This CDR3 has 15 amino acids. CDR1 is SGHNT and CDR2 is YYREEE in the germline V gene (reference sequence). Trimming took 4 bases from V and 4 from J, leaving 12 bases between them. The CDR3 nucleotides read TGTGCCAGCAGCCAGGGGGGGCTCGGGGCCAACGTCCTGACTTTC. Residues: CASSQGGLGANVLTF.